The 4 T cell receptor beta chains below were found in one sample sequenced in a study of molecular identifiers for immune sequencing clone quantification. TCRdb itself ran the PCR reads through MiXCR, one entry per CDR3 protein. The sample lists tens of thousands of distinct CDR3 sequences; around 18% were seen once. The specimen was naive CD8+ T cells from blood, with Jurkat cell RNA spiked in. Subset noted: FACS-sorted CD8+CD4-CCR7+CD45RA+ naive T cells. These receptors were obtained from a human donor in good health. Some libraries in this study had Jurkat cell RNA spiked in.

This clonotype was observed once. One end of the junction varies from germline; a read error may be responsible. J is TRBJ2-3 and V is TRBV6-1, with D perhaps matching TRBD2 (6 bases). There are 16 residues in the CDR3. Germline CDR1 MNHNS, CDR2 SASEGT. The CDR3 here is CASSEFVTSSGDTRYF. For the CDR3, the DNA is TGTGCCAGCAGTGAATTTGTCACCTCCTCGGGAGATACGCGGTATTTT.

Many counts were recorded for this clonotype. The J gene is TRBJ2-1, the V gene TRBV29-1, with 11 bases aligning to TRBD2. J was trimmed by 6 bases and V by 6 bases; bases with no gene match: 10. This CDR3 is built from 15 residues. Germline V gene lookup returns CDR1 SQVTM and CDR2 ANQGSEA. The CDR3 protein is CSVFPTSGIGNEQFF. The CDR3 DNA reads TGCAGCGTCTTCCCGACTAGCGGGATTGGCAATGAGCAGTTCTTC.

There are many counts of this clonotype. The V call is TRBV24-1, the J call TRBJ2-2; 11 positions agree with TRBD2. Looked up from germline, CDR1 is KGHDR and CDR2 is SFDVKD. After removal of 0 bases from V and 3 bases from J, the junction contained 2 bases not matched to a gene. This CDR3 region has 17 residues. The CDR3 here is CATSDLGGLADTGELFF. CDR3 sequence (DNA): TGTGCCACCAGTGATTTGGGGGGACTAGCGGACACCGGGGAGCTGTTTTTT.

This clonotype showed up many times. The gene calls are TRBV6-1 and TRBJ1-2; D remains unclear. Trimming removed 8 bases from V and 8 bases from J, with 6 bases in between. The CDR3 loop spans 9 amino acids. Germline lookup yields CDR1 MNHNS and CDR2 SASEGT. CDR3 in DNA: TGTGCCAGCTTCAACGGCTACACCTTC. Translation gives CASFNGYTF.